This TCR beta chain was captured by sequencing in a study of blood T cell repertoires in COVID-19. Study overall: T cells, B-cell-depleted T cells, or PBMCs provided the cDNA or gDNA that served as material.

CDR3 length equals 14 residues. V was trimmed by 6 bases and J by 2 bases, leaving 12 bases between them. CDR1 is MNHEY, CDR2 SVGEGT, per germline. TCRdb keeps only in-frame clones here, not all; method: immunoSEQ multiplex PCR. The sample contains around 130,000 clones, roughly 86% of which appear only once. The V gene is TRBV6-2 or TRBV6-3, the J gene TRBJ2-3, with a weak D call TRBD2 (6 bases). The material sequenced was peripheral blood. This TCR came from a human donor in a cohort sampled during active COVID-19. The CDR3 is CASSWDFYTDTQYF. CDR3 DNA: TGTGCCAGCAGCTGGGACTTCTACACAGATACGCAGTATTTT.